The 29 T cell receptor beta chains below were found in one sample sequenced in a study of T-cell reconstitution after alpha-beta-depleted transplantation in children. Unique molecular identifiers were used in preparing the TCRbeta library. One entry per CDR3 protein, called by TCRdb with MiXCR from the PCR reads. This table holds about 540,000 distinct CDR3 sequences, approximately 16% found once. The sequenced sample was PBMCs from the stem cell graft donor, obtained from the stem cell graft. The receptors stem from a human donor who donated a stem cell graft to a child with acute lymphoblastic leukemia.

V usage is TRBV4-2 and J usage is TRBJ1-2; the D is unclear. Per germline, CDR1 LGHNA and CDR2 YNFKEQ. V was clipped by 0 bases and J by 6 bases, with 11 bases between them. The CDR3 consists of 14 residues. The CDR3: CASSQDGLNNGYTF. CDR3 sequence (DNA): TGTGCCAGCAGCCAAGATGGACTCAATAATGGCTACACCTTC.

This clonotype was counted a few times. The V gene is TRBV29-1, the J gene TRBJ1-1; no definite D call. CDR1 is SQVTM and CDR2 is ANQGSEA in the germline V gene. Trimming removed 4 bases from V and 1 base from J, with 13 bases in between. The CDR3 is 14 residues long. The CDR3 region is CSVVLGLSNTEAFF. CDR3 DNA: TGCAGCGTTGTATTAGGGCTTTCGAACACTGAAGCTTTCTTT.

This clonotype has only one observation. V and J are TRBV6-1 and TRBJ2-7, with D possibly matching TRBD2 (5 bases). Trimming shortened V by 6 bases and J by 1 base, and 22 bases separated the two germline ends. The V gene's germline CDR1 is MNHNS and CDR2 SASEGT. The CDR3 contains 17 residues. CDR3: CASREGTPTDLSYEQYF. The CDR3, as DNA: TGTGCCAGCAGAGAGGGAACCCCAACAGATCTATCCTACGAGCAGTACTTC.

J is TRBJ2-7 and V is TRBV4-1; 9 positions agree with TRBD1. The germline V gene has CDR1 MGHRA and CDR2 YSYEKL. This CDR3 has 16 residues. V trimming: 4 bases; J trimming: 3 bases; junction bases outside the gene matches: 10. The CDR3 region has the DNA TGCGCCAGCAGCCCCCGTTGGGGACAGGGCAACTACGAGCAGTACTTC. Its protein is CASSPRWGQGNYEQYF.

This clonotype has only a few counts. This chain links TRBV2 with TRBJ2-3; TRBD2 aligns across 8 bases. CDR1 and CDR2 (germline): SNHLY, FYNNEI. The length of the CDR3 is 15 residues. V gave up 4 bases and J gave up 2 bases; unmatched junction bases: 5. CDR3 in amino acids: CASSALAGNTDTQYF. CDR3 DNA sequence: TGTGCCAGCAGTGCTCTAGCGGGCAACACAGATACGCAGTATTTT. Combining the CDR3 with reference TRBV2 and TRBJ2-3 gives the whole variable domain EPEVTQTPSHQVTQMGQEVILRCVPISNHLYFYWYRQILGQKVEFLVSFYNNEISEKSEIFDDQFSVERPDGSNFTLKIRSTKLEDSAMYFCASSALAGNTDTQYFGPGTRLTVL.

The rearrangement uses TRBV25-1 and TRBJ2-1; D unresolved. Trimming pared 3 bases from V and 3 bases from J, leaving 9 bases between. Germline loops: CDR1 MGHDK, CDR2 SYGVNS. This CDR3 spans 14 amino acids. The CDR3, as DNA: TGTGCCAGCAGTGAGCAGGTGCGCTACAATGAGCAGTTCTTC. Protein sequence: CASSEQVRYNEQFF. The full variable domain, with the rest looked up from reference TRBV25-1 and TRBJ2-1, is EADIYQTPRYLVIGTGKKITLECSQTMGHDKMYWYQQDPGMELHLIHYSYGVNSTEKGDLSSESTVSRIRTEHFPLTLESARPSHTSQYLCASSEQVRYNEQFFGPGTRLTVL.

The chain carries TRBV11-2 and TRBJ2-3; D remains unclear. The CDR3 is made up of 12 amino acids. The V end lost 5 bases, the J end lost 6 bases, and 9 bases lay between the germline ends. Germline assignment: CDR1 SGHAT and CDR2 FQNNGV. CDR3 loop: CASSREWDTQYF. The DNA for the CDR3 is TGTGCCAGCAGCCGAGAATGGGATACGCAGTATTTT. Based on the CDR3 plus reference TRBV11-2 and TRBJ2-3, the full variable domain is EAGVAQSPRYKIIEKRQSVAFWCNPISGHATLYWYQQILGQGPKLLIQFQNNGVVDDSQLPKDRFSAERLKGVDSTLKIQPAKLEDSAVYLCASSREWDTQYFGPGTRLTVL.

V usage is TRBV6-1 and J usage is TRBJ1-2; 8 nucleotides agree with TRBD1. The CDR3 sequence is 14 residues long. V dropped 6 bases and J dropped 2; count of bases not matched to a gene: 5. Germline values: CDR1 MNHNS, CDR2 SASEGT. In DNA form, the CDR3 reads TGTGCCAGCAGGACCAACAGGGGGAACTATGGCTACACCTTC. Its translation: CASRTNRGNYGYTF.

This clonotype was detected a few times. V gene TRBV10-3 combines with J gene TRBJ2-1; TRBD1 or TRBD2 may be the D gene (7 bases each). Germline V CDR1 and CDR2: ENHRY, SYGVKD. The CDR3 is 22 residues long. Trimming removed 0 bases at V and 0 bases at J, with 27 bases between. CDR3 sequence reads: CAISESTGRLATQPSSYNEQFF. The CDR3 DNA sequence: TGTGCCATCAGTGAGTCGACAGGGCGACTAGCAACCCAGCCCTCCTCCTACAATGAGCAGTTCTTC.

The chain carries TRBV19 and TRBJ2-1, with D possibly TRBD1 on 7 matching bases. The CDR3 sequence is 14 residues long. V was pared by 2 bases and J by 8 bases, with 13 bases between. Germline V lookup: CDR1 LNHDA, CDR2 SQIVND (reference sequence). The CDR3 DNA reads as TGTGCCAGTAGTATAATGGAGGGGGCGGATGAGCAGTTCTTC. As protein: CASSIMEGADEQFF.

There are a few counts of this clonotype. This chain connects TRBV20-1 to TRBJ2-1; D is unresolved. Looked up from germline, CDR1 is DFQATT and CDR2 is SNEGSKA (reference sequence). This CDR3 has 12 residues. V lost 1 base and J 5 bases, leaving 6 bases between the germline ends. The CDR3 DNA reads TGCAGTGCTAGAGTCCGGGACAATGAGCAGTTCTTC. Encoded protein: CSARVRDNEQFF.

The V and J genes are TRBV7-9 and TRBJ2-1; possibly TRBD1 for D (6 bases). The CDR3 runs 15 residues. The V gene lost 2 bases and the J gene lost 5 bases, with 13 bases spanning the gap. Germline CDR1 is SEHNR and CDR2 is FQNEAQ (reference sequence). In DNA form, the CDR3 reads TGTGCCAGCAGCTTATTGGGGACACGCCACAATGAGCAGTTCTTC. It specifies CASSLLGTRHNEQFF.

The table lists this clonotype with a few counts. CDR3 sequence (DNA): TGCGCCAGCAGCTACGGACAGGGCTTCTCAACCTACGAGCAGTACTTC. Its translation is CASSYGQGFSTYEQYF. This chain connects TRBV5-1 to TRBJ2-7; 8 bases match TRBD1. The CDR3 runs to 16 residues. Per the germline V gene, CDR1 is SGHRS and CDR2 is YFSETQ. Trimming cost V 3 bases and J 2 bases; bases outside gene matches: 10.

The sample holds a few counts of this clonotype. The V gene is TRBV27, the J gene TRBJ2-7; tentatively, D is TRBD2 (5 bases). The CDR3 is made up of 15 amino acids. V was clipped by 3 bases and J by 3 bases, with 15 bases between them. Per germline, CDR1 MNHEY and CDR2 SMNVEV (reference sequence). CDR3 nucleotide sequence: TGTGCCAGCAGTTTGGGCCCGGGGATCCGCTACGAGCAGTACTTC. Translation gives CASSLGPGIRYEQYF.

In its sample, this clonotype was seen many times. The chain is built from TRBV27 and TRBJ2-1; 14 bases align to TRBD2. Germline CDR1 MNHEY, CDR2 SMNVEV (reference sequence). With 3 bases clipped from V and 8 bases from J, the junction kept 9 bases outside the gene matches. The CDR3 covers 17 residues. The CDR3 DNA sequence: TGTGCCAGCAGTTTTCAATTGGGACTAGCGGGAGCCGATGAGCAGTTCTTC. The encoded protein is CASSFQLGLAGADEQFF.

V is TRBV27 and J is TRBJ2-2; TRBD2 matches 15 bases. Germline CDR1 reads MNHEY; CDR2 reads SMNVEV (reference sequence). This CDR3 has 17 amino acids. V dropped 5 bases and J dropped 6; count of bases not matched to a gene: 7. The CDR3 region is CASSPGLAGGPAGELFF. The DNA for the CDR3 is TGTGCCAGCAGTCCCGGACTAGCGGGAGGGCCAGCCGGGGAGCTGTTTTTT.

This clonotype has more than one count but fewer than ten. This chain uses TRBV9 with TRBJ1-4; a weak D match, TRBD1 (5 bases). Trimming stripped 4 bases from V and 7 bases from J, with 17 bases between. The germline V gene has CDR1 SGDLS and CDR2 YYNGEE. The CDR3 has 15 residues. CDR3 in DNA: TGTGCCAGCAGCTCCCACTTGGGGGGGGGTGAAAAACTGTTTTTT. Residues: CASSSHLGGGEKLFF. Supplemented by reference TRBV9 and TRBJ1-4, the full variable domain reads DSGVTQTPKHLITATGQRVTLRCSPRSGDLSVYWYQQSLDQGLQFLIQYYNGEERAKGNILERFSAQQFPDLHSELNLSSLELGDSALYFCASSSHLGGGEKLFFGSGTQLSVL.

The J gene is TRBJ2-5, the V gene TRBV5-1; maybe TRBD2 (6 bases). V was cut by 0 bases and J by 5 bases, with 14 bases left in between. The CDR3 is made up of 15 amino acids. Per germline, CDR1 SGHRS and CDR2 YFSETQ. The CDR3 coding sequence is TGCGCCAGCAGCTTGGCTACTAGCCGGGGGGAGACCCAGTACTTC. It specifies CASSLATSRGETQYF.

This clonotype has just a few counts. This rearrangement joins TRBV29-1 to TRBJ2-2; no definite D call. Germline CDR1 SQVTM, CDR2 ANQGSEA. V was trimmed by 5 bases and J by 1 base, leaving 8 bases between them. The CDR3 runs to 13 residues. CDR3 bases: TGCAGCGTTCGTCCAGGGAACACCGGGGAGCTGTTTTTT. Encoded protein: CSVRPGNTGELFF.

This clonotype has just a few counts. V and J are TRBV27 and TRBJ2-5; no clear D gene. The V gene lost 4 bases and the J gene lost 9 bases, with 9 bases spanning the gap. Germline CDR1 and CDR2: MNHEY and SMNVEV (reference sequence). The CDR3 consists of 11 residues. The CDR3 DNA is TGTGCCAGCAGTTACAATGGGGCCCAGTACTTC. This gives the protein CASSYNGAQYF.

This clonotype was recorded many times. The J gene is TRBJ2-6, the V gene TRBV25-1, with 10 nucleotides matching TRBD1. Germline V gene lookup returns CDR1 MGHDK and CDR2 SYGVNS. Trimming took 1 base from V and 3 from J; bases not matched to a gene: 6. This CDR3 spans 18 amino acids. The CDR3 DNA reads TGTGCCAGCAGTGAATGGGGACAGGGGCGGTATGGGGCCAACGTCCTGACTTTC. It yields the protein CASSEWGQGRYGANVLTF.

The V gene is TRBV19, the J gene TRBJ2-1; D uncertain. V was trimmed by 1 base and J by 7 bases, leaving 8 bases between them. This CDR3 is 13 amino acids long. Germline V gene data show CDR1 as LNHDA and CDR2 as SQIVND (reference sequence). CDR3 in amino acids: CASSIVLGNEQFF. The CDR3 DNA sequence: TGTGCCAGTAGTATAGTACTCGGGAATGAGCAGTTCTTC.

This clonotype was recorded a few times. The chain couples TRBV7-2 to TRBJ2-7, with 7 bases fitting TRBD1. Germline lookup yields CDR1 SGHTA and CDR2 FQGNSA. V trimming: 1 base; J trimming: 0 bases; junction bases outside the gene matches: 3. The CDR3 length is 15 residues. The DNA for the CDR3 is TGTGCCAGCAGCTTAGTAAACAGGGGCTCCTACGAGCAGTACTTC. It is translated as CASSLVNRGSYEQYF. Full variable domain (outside the CDR3, taken from reference TRBV7-2 and TRBJ2-7): GAGVSQSPSNKVTEKGKDVELRCDPISGHTALYWYRQSLGQGLEFLIYFQGNSAPDKSGLPSDRFSAERTGGSVSTLTIQRTQQEDSAVYLCASSLVNRGSYEQYFGPGTRLTVT.

The sample holds a few counts of this clonotype. The chain employs TRBV7-6 and TRBJ1-3; no clear D. Trimming shortened V by 2 bases and J by 0 bases, and 5 bases separated the two germline ends. The CDR3 totals 14 residues. CDR1 SGHVS and CDR2 FNYEAQ come from the germline V gene. This CDR3 is CASSLSASGNTIYF. For the CDR3, the DNA is TGTGCCAGCAGCTTATCGGCCTCTGGAAACACCATATATTTT.

This clonotype showed up many times. The chain carries TRBV5-1 and TRBJ2-7; D unclear. V was clipped by 0 bases and J by 2 bases, with 12 bases between them. Germline assignment: CDR1 SGHRS and CDR2 YFSETQ. The CDR3 has 15 residues. The CDR3 loop is CASSLGWADTYEQYF. CDR3 bases: TGCGCCAGCAGCTTGGGGTGGGCAGATACCTACGAGCAGTACTTC.

This chain links TRBV20-1 with TRBJ2-7; maybe TRBD1 (6 bases). The length of the CDR3 is 13 residues. The germline gives CDR1 DFQATT, CDR2 SNEGSKA (reference sequence). V lost 5 bases and J 0 bases, leaving 11 bases between the germline ends. The CDR3 loop reads CSAVTGISYEQYF. The CDR3 DNA sequence: TGCAGTGCTGTGACAGGAATCTCCTACGAGCAGTACTTC.

This clonotype has more than one count but fewer than ten. The chain uses TRBV5-5 and TRBJ2-7; the D gene is possibly TRBD1 (6 bases). CDR1 and CDR2 (germline): SGHKS, YYEKEE (reference sequence). The CDR3 is made up of 14 amino acids. The V end lost 4 bases, the J end lost 0 bases, and 11 bases lay between the germline ends. Written as DNA, the CDR3 is TGTGCCAGCAGCCAACAGGGCGGCTCCTACGAGCAGTACTTC. Residues: CASSQQGGSYEQYF.

This clonotype turned up a few times. The rearrangement links TRBV5-6 to TRBJ1-2; TRBD1 aligns across 8 bases. The V segment lost 0 bases and the J segment 4 bases; nucleotides outside the gene matches: 5. This CDR3 is 15 amino acids long. Germline V lookup: CDR1 SGHDT, CDR2 YYEEEE. In DNA form, the CDR3 reads TGTGCCAGCAGCTTGGAAACAGGGGGGGTCTATGGCTACACCTTC. Its protein is CASSLETGGVYGYTF.

The chain recombines TRBV9 with TRBJ1-3; D ambiguous. The germline V and J ends were trimmed by 1 base and 0 bases, with 11 bases remaining between them. CDR1 and CDR2 (germline): SGDLS, YYNGEE. The CDR3 loop spans 16 amino acids. This chain's CDR3 is CASSVNGRSSGNTIYF. In nucleotides, the CDR3 is TGTGCCAGCAGCGTAAACGGACGCTCCTCTGGAAACACCATATATTTT.